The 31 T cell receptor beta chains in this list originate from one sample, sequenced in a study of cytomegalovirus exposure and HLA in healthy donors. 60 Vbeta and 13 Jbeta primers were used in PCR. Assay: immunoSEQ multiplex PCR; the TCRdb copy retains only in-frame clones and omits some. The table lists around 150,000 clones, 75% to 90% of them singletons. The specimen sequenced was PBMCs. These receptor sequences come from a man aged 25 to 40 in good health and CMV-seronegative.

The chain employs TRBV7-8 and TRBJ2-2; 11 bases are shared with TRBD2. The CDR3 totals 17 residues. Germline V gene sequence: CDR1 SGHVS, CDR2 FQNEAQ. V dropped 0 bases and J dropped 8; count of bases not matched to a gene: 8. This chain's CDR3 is CASSLAASGGISGELFF. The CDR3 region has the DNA TGTGCCAGCAGCTTAGCGGCTAGCGGGGGGATTTCGGGGGAGCTGTTTTTT.

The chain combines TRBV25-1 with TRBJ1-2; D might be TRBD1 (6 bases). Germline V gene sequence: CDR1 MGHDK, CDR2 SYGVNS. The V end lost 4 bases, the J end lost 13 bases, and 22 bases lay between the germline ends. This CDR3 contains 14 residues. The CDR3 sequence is CASSGPRQATLRTF. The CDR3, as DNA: TGTGCCAGCAGTGGGCCCCGACAGGCCACCTTGCGCACCTTC.

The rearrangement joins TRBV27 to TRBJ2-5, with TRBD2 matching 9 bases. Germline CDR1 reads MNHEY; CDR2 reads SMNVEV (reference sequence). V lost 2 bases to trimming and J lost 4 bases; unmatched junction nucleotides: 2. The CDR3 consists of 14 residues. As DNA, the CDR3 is TGTGCCAGCAGTTTAGCGGGAGGGTCAGAGACCCAGTACTTC. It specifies CASSLAGGSETQYF.

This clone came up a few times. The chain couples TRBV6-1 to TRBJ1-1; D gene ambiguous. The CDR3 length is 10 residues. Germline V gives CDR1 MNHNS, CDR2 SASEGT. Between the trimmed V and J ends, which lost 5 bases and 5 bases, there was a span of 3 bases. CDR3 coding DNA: TGTGCCAGCAGTCGGACTGAAGCTTTCTTT. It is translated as CASSRTEAFF.

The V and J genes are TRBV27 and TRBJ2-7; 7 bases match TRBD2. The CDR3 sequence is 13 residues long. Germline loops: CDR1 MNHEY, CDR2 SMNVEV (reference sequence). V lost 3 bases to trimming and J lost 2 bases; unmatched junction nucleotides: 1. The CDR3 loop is CASSFREAYEQYF. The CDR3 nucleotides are TGTGCCAGCAGTTTTCGGGAGGCCTACGAGCAGTACTTC.

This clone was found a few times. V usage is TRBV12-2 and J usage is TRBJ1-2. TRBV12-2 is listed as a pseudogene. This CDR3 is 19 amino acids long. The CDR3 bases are TGTGCAAGTCCCCTAGGAGACGGGATAATAGCTACCGCTAACTATGGCTACACCTTC. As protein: CASPLGDGIIATANYGYTF.

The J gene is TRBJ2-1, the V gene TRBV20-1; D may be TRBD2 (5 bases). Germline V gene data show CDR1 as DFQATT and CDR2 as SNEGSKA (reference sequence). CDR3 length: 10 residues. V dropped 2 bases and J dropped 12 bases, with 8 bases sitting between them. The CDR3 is CSARYGVQFF. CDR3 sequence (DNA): TGCAGTGCTAGATACGGGGTGCAGTTCTTC.

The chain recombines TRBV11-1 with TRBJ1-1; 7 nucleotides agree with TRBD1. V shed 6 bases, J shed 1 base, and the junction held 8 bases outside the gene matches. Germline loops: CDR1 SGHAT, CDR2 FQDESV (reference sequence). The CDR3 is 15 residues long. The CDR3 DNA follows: TGTGCCAGCAGTCCCATACAGGGGACGAACACTGAAGCTTTCTTT. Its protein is CASSPIQGTNTEAFF.

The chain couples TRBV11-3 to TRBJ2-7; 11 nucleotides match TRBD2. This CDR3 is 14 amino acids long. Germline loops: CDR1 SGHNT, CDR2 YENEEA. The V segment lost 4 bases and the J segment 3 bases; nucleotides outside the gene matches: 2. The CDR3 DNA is TGTGCCAGCAGCTCGGGACTAGCGGACTACGAGCAGTACTTC. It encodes CASSSGLADYEQYF.

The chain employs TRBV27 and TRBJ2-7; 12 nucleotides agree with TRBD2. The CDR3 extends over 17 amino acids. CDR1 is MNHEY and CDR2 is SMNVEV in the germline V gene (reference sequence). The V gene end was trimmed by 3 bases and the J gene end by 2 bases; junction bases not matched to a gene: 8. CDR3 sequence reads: CASSFLRTSGVTYEQYF. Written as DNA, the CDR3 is TGTGCCAGCAGTTTTTTGAGGACTAGCGGGGTTACCTACGAGCAGTACTTC.

The CDR3 bases are TGTGCCAGCAGCTTAGACCAGGCCTACGAGCAGTACTTC. Residues: CASSLDQAYEQYF. V is TRBV7-8 and J is TRBJ2-7; no reliable D call. The CDR3 has 13 residues. Germline loops: CDR1 SGHVS, CDR2 FQNEAQ. V lost 1 base and J 2 bases, leaving 6 bases between the germline ends. Variable domain in full (rest from reference TRBV7-8 and TRBJ2-7): GAGVSQSPRYKVAKRGQDVALRCDPISGHVSLFWYQQALGQGPEFLTYFQNEAQLDKSGLPSDRFFAERPEGSVSTLKIQRTQQEDSAVYLCASSLDQAYEQYFGPGTRLTVT.

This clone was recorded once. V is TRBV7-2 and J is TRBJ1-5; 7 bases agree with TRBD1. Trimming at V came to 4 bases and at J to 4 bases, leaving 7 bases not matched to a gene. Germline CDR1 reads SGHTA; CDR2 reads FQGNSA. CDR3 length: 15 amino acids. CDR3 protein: CASSWDSSSNQPQHF. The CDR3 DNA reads TGTGCCAGCAGCTGGGACAGTTCTTCTAATCAGCCCCAGCATTTT.

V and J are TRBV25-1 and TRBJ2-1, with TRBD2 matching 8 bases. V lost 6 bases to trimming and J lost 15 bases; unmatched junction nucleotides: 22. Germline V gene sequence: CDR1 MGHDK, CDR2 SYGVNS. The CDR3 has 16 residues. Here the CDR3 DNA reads TGTGCCAGCAGCTTCCCGGGGGGGGGCAGAGAGGACTTGCGGTTCTTC. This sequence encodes CASSFPGGGREDLRFF.

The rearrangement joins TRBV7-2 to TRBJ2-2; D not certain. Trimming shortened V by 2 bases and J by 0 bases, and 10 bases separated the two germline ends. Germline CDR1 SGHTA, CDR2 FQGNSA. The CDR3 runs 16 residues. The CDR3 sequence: CASSLWQSPNTGELFF. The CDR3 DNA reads TGTGCCAGCAGCTTATGGCAGTCCCCGAACACCGGGGAGCTGTTTTTT.

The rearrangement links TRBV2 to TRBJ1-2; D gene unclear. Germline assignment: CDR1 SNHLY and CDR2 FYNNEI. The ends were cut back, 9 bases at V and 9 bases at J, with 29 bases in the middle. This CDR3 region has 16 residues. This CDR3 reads CARFGLTQLPLSRYTF. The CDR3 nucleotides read TGTGCCAGATTTGGACTAACCCAACTCCCTCTAAGTCGCTACACCTTC.

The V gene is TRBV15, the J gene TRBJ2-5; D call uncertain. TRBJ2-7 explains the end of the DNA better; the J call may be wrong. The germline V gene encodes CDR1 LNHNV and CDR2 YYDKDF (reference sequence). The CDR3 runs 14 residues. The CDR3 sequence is CATSRLLTSYEQYF. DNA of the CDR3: TGTGCCACCAGCCGTTTATTAACGTCCTACGAGCAGTACTTC.

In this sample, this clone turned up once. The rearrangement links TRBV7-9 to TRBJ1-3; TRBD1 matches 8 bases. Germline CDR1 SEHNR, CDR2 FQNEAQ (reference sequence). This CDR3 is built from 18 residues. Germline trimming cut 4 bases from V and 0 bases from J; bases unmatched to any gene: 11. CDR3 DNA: TGTGCCAGCAGCTCTGCACAGGGGGGACCTCTCTCTGGAAACACCATATATTTT. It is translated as CASSSAQGGPLSGNTIYF.

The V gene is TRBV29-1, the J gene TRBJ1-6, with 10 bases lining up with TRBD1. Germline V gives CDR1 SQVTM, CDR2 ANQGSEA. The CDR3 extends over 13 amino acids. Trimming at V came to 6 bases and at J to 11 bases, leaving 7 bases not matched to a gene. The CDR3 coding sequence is TGCAGCGTAGCCGGACAGGGGGGAGCACCCCTCCACTTT. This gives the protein CSVAGQGGAPLHF.

The CDR3 is CASSEGQGALTEAFF. As DNA, the CDR3 is TGCGCCAGCAGTGAGGGACAGGGGGCGCTCACTGAAGCTTTCTTT. V gene TRBV4-1 combines with J gene TRBJ1-1; 12 nucleotides align to TRBD1. The V gene end was trimmed by 6 bases and the J gene end by 4 bases; junction bases not matched to a gene: 6. This CDR3 is built from 15 residues. CDR1 and CDR2 (germline): MGHRA, YSYEKL.

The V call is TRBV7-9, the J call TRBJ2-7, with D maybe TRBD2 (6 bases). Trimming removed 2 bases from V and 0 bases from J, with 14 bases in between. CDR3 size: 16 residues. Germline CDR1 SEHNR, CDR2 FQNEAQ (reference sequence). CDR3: CASSLYRGLSSYEQYF. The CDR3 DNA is TGTGCCAGCAGCTTATATCGGGGACTGAGCTCCTACGAGCAGTACTTC.

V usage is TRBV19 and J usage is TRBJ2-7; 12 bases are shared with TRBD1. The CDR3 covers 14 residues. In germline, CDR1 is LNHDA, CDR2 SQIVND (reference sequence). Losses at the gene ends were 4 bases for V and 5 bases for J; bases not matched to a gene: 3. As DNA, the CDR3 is TGTGCCAGTAGTACCGGGACAGGGGGCCACGAGCAGTACTTC. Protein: CASSTGTGGHEQYF.

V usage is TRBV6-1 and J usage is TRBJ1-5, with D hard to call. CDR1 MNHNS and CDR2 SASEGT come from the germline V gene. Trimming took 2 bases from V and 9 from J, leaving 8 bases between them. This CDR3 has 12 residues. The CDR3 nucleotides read TGTGCCAGCAGTGAATATGTTCGGCCCCAGCATTTT. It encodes CASSEYVRPQHF.

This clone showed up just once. DNA of the CDR3: TGTGCCAGCTCACCAATGGGCGATGGCTACACCTTC. Its protein is CASSPMGDGYTF. The chain joins TRBV18 to TRBJ1-2; D call uncertain. The CDR3 contains 12 residues. The V end lost 2 bases, the J end lost 6 bases, and 7 bases lay between the germline ends. Germline V gives CDR1 KGHSH, CDR2 LQKENI.

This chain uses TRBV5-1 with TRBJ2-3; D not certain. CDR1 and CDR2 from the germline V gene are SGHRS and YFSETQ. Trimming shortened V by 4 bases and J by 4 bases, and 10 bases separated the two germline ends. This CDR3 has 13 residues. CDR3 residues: CASSPVIADTQYF. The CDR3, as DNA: TGCGCCAGCAGCCCTGTGATAGCAGATACGCAGTATTTT.

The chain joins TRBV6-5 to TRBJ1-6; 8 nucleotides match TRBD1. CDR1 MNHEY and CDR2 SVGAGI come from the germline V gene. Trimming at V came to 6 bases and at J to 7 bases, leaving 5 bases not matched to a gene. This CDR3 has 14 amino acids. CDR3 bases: TGTGCCAGCAGCGGACAGGGAAGGAATTCACCCCTCCACTTT. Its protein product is CASSGQGRNSPLHF.

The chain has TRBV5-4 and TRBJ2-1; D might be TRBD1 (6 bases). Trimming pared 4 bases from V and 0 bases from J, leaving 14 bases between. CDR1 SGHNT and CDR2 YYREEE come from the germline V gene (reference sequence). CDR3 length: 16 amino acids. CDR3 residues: CASSTPIRGSYNEQFF. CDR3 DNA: TGTGCCAGCAGCACTCCCATCAGGGGCTCCTACAATGAGCAGTTCTTC.

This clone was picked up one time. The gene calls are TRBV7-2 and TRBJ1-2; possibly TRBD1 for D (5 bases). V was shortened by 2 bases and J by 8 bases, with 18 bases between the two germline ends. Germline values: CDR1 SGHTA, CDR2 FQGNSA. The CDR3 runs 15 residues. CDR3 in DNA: TGTGCCAGCAGCTTATCAAATTCAGGGACTCGGGGCTACACCTTC. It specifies CASSLSNSGTRGYTF. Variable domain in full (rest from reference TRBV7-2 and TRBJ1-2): GAGVSQSPSNKVTEKGKDVELRCDPISGHTALYWYRQSLGQGLEFLIYFQGNSAPDKSGLPSDRFSAERTGGSVSTLTIQRTQQEDSAVYLCASSLSNSGTRGYTFGSGTRLTVV.

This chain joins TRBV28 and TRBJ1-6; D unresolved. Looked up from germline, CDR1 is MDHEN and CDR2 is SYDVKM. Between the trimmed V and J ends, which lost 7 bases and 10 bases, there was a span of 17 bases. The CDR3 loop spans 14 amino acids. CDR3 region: CASTLGREISPLHF. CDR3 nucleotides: TGTGCCAGCACCCTAGGGAGGGAGATATCACCCCTCCACTTT.

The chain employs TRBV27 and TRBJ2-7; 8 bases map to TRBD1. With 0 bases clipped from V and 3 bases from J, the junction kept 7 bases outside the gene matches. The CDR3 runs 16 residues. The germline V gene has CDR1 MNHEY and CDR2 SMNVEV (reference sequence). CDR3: CASSLSKAGGGYEQYF. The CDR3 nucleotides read TGTGCCAGCAGTTTATCGAAGGCAGGGGGCGGCTACGAGCAGTACTTC.

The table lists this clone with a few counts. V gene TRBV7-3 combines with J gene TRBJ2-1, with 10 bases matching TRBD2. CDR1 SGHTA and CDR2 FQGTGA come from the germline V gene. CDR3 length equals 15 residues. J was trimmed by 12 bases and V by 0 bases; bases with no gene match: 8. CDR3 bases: TGTGCCAGCAGCTTAACCGGGACTAGCGCCAGAGGGCAGTTCTTC. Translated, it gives CASSLTGTSARGQFF.

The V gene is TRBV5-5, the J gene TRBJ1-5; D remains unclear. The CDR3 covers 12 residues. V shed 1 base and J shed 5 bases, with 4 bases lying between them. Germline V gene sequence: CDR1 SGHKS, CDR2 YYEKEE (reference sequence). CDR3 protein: CASSLQDQPQHF. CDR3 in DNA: TGTGCCAGCAGCTTGCAGGATCAGCCCCAGCATTTT.